The clone carrying this TCR beta chain was counted between two and nine times. This sample was taken from a study of long-term antiretroviral therapy in people with HIV. Trimming pared 4 bases from V and 0 bases from J, leaving 8 bases between. Per germline, CDR1 MGHRA and CDR2 YSYEKL. This CDR3 contains 14 residues. Investigators performed immunoSEQ version v3.0 at survey level. Samples were sequenced targeting about 35,000-50,000 T-cell genomes each. TCRdb's table, derived via immunoSEQ multiplex PCR, lists solely in-frame clones and lacks some. The table has 19,000 or so clones, roughly 79% seen once. Samples held roughly 0.9-10 million cryopreserved PBMC before DNA extraction.

Sequencing was performed on unsorted PBMCs, taken 2.2 years after starting antiretroviral therapy. The chain is built from TRBV4-1 and TRBJ2-3, with D uncertain. The sequence was collected from a man aged 50-59 years with HIV. CDR3 nucleotides: TGCGCCAGCAGCCTGGCGAGGAGCACAGATACGCAGTATTTT. This sequence encodes CASSLARSTDTQYF.